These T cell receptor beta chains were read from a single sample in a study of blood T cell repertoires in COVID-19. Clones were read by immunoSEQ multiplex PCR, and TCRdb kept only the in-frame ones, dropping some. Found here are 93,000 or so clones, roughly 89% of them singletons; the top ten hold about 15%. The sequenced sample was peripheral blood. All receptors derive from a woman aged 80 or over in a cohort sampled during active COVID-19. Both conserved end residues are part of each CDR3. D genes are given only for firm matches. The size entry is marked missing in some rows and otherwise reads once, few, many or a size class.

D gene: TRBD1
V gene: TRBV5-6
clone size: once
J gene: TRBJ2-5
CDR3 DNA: TGTGCCAGCAGCCTATTACAGGGGAGTGGTGTCGAGACCCAGTACTTC
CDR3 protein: CASSLLQGSGVETQYF

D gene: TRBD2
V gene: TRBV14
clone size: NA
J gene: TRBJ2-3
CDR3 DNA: TGTGCCAGCAGCCAACGACTAGCGGGATTTAGCACAGATACGCAGTATTTT
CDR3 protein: CASSQRLAGFSTDTQYF

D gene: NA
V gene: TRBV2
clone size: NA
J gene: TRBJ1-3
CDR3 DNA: TGTGCCAGCCAGGAATTCGACCGAAACACCATATATTTT
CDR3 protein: CASQEFDRNTIYF

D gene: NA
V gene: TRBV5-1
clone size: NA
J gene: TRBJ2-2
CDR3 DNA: TGCGCCAGCAGCACCTCTAGCGTAGAGCTGTTTTTT
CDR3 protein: CASSTSSVELFF

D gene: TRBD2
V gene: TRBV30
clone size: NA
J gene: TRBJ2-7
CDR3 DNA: TGTGCCTGGAGTAGACTAGCTTTCCCCTACGAGCAGTACTTC
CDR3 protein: CAWSRLAFPYEQYF

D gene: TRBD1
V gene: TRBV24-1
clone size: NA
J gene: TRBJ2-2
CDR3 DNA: TGTGCCACCAGTGATTCCCCCAGGGGGCTAGGCACCGGGGAGCTGTTTTTT
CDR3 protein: CATSDSPRGLGTGELFF

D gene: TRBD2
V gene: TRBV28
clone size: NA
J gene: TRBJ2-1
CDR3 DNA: TGTGCCAGCAGTTTAAGGGGCGGGACTAGCTTTGAGCAGTTCTTC
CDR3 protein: CASSLRGGTSFEQFF

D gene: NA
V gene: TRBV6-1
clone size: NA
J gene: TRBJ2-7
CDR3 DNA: TGTGCCAGCAGTGAAATTTCGGGCAGGGTCTCCTACGAGCAGTACTTC
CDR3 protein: CASSEISGRVSYEQYF

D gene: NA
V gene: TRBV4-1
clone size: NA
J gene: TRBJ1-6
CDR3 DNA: TGCGCCAGCAGCCAACGGACCGGGAATAATTCACCCCTCCACTTT
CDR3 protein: CASSQRTGNNSPLHF

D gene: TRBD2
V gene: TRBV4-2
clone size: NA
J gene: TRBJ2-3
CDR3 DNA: TGTGCCAGCAGCCAAGATTTGGCGGGAGTTACGCAGTATTTT
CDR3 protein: CASSQDLAGVTQYF

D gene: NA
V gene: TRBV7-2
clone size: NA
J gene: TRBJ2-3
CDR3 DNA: TGTGCCAGCAGCTTCGGCCAGGGCACAGATACGCAGTATTTT
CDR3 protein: CASSFGQGTDTQYF

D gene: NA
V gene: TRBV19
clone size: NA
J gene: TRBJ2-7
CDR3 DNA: TGTGCCAGTAGTATAGGGGCTGGGGGCCCTTACGAGCAGTACTTC
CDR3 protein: CASSIGAGGPYEQYF

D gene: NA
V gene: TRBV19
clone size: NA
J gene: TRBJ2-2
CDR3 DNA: TGTGCCAGTAGTTCCGAGAAAATCTCCGGGGAGCTGTTTTTT
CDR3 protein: CASSSEKISGELFF

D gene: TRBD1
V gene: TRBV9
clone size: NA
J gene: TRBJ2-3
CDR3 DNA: TGTGCCAGCAGCCCCCGGGACAGTGCGACCACAGATACGCAGTATTTT
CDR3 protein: CASSPRDSATTDTQYF

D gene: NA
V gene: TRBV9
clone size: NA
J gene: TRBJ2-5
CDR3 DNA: TGTGCCAGCAGCGTAGCTGGGGGAGGATACGAGACCCAGTACTTC
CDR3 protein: CASSVAGGGYETQYF

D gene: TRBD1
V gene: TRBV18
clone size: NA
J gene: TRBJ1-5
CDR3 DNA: TGTGCCAGCTCACCACGGGGACAGGGTATTGGCAATCAGCCCCAGCATTTT
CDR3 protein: CASSPRGQGIGNQPQHF

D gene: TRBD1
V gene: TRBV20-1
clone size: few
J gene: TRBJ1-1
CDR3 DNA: TGCAGTGCTAGTACCGGGACAGCGAACACTGAAGCTTTCTTT
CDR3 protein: CSASTGTANTEAFF

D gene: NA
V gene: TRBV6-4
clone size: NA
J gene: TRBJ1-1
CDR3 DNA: TGTGCCAGCAGTGCCCGAGACCAGGGTTTGAACACTGAAGCTTTCTTT
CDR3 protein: CASSARDQGLNTEAFF

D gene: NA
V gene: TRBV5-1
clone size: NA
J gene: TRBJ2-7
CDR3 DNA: TGCGCCAGCAGCCGGACAACCTACGAGCAGTACTTC
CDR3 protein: CASSRTTYEQYF

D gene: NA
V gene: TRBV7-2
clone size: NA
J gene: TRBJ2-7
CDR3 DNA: TGTGCCAGCAGCCGCCCGAGCTCCTACGAGCAGTACTTC
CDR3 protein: CASSRPSSYEQYF

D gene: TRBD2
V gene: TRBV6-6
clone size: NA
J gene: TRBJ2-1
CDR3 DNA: TGTGCCAGCAGCCAACTCACTCCGGGACTAGCGGGAGGGCGCTCCTACAATGAGCAGTTCTTC
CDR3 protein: CASSQLTPGLAGGRSYNEQFF

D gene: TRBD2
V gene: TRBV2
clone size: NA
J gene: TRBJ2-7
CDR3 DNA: TGTGCCAGCGGACAAAATAGCGGGAGCATTGACGAGCAGTACTTC
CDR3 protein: CASGQNSGSIDEQYF

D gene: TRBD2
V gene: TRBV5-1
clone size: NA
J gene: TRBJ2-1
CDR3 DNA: TGCGCCAGCAGCTTGGACTACGGGAGGGTCGCCTACAATGAGCAGTTCTTC
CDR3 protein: CASSLDYGRVAYNEQFF

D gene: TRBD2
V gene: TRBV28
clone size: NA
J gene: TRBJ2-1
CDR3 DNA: TGTGCCAGCAGTTCTCATCCCGGGACTAGCCAGAGCTCCTACAATGAGCAGTTCTTC
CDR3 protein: CASSSHPGTSQSSYNEQFF

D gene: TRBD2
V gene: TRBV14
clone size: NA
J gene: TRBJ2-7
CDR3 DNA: TGTGCCAGCAGCCTTCTAGCGGGAGGACCCTACGAGCAGTACTTC
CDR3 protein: CASSLLAGGPYEQYF

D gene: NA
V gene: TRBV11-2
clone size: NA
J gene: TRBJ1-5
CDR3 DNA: TGTGCCAGCAGCCCCACCGGGGTGCCCCAGCATTTT
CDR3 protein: CASSPTGVPQHF

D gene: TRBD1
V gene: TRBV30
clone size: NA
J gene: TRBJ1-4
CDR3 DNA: TGTGCCTGGAGTGTTGAGGGACAGGGGCGTGAAAAACTGTTTTTT
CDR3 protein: CAWSVEGQGREKLFF

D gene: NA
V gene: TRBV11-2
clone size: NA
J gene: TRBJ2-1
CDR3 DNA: TGTGCCAGCGAGCCGTCTTCCTACAATGAGCAGTTCTTC
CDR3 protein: CASEPSSYNEQFF

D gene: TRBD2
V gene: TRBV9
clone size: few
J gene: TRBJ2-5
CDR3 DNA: TGTGCCAGCAGCGTTTACTCGGGACTAGCGGGAGTGCGAGAGACCCAGTACTTC
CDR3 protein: CASSVYSGLAGVRETQYF

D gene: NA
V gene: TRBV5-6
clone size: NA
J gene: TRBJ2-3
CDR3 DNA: TGTGCCAGCAGCTTTTTCTTTGGGGACTCTCACAATACGCAGTATTTT
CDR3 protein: CASSFFFGDSHNTQYF

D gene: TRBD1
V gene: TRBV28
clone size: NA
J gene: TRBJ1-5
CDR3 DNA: TGTGCCAGCAGTTTGCCAGGGGGCGCTGGGAGCAATCAGCCCCAGCATTTT
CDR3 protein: CASSLPGGAGSNQPQHF

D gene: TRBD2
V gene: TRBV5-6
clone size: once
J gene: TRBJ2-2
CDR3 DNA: TGTGCCAGCAGCCCCGCGGGGGGGGCGCGCACCGGGGAGCTGTTTTTT
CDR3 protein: CASSPAGGARTGELFF

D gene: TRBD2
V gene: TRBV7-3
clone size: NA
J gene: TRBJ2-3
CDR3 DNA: TGTGCCAGCAGCTCCGGCCCACCTAGCGGGGGTACAGATACGCAGTATTTT
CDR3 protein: CASSSGPPSGGTDTQYF

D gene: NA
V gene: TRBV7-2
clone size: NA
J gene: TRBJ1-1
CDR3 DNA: TGTGCCAGCAGCCGCAGGGGTGTGGCAGCGAACACTGAAGCTTTCTTT
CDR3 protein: CASSRRGVAANTEAFF

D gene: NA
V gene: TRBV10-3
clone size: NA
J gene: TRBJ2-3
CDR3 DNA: TGTGCCATCAGCCTTGTAGCGGCGGATACGCAGTATTTT
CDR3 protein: CAISLVAADTQYF

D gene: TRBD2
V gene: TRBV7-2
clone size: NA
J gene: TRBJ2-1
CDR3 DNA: TGTGCCAGCAGCCCACGGGGGGATGAGCAGTTCTTC
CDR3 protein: CASSPRGDEQFF

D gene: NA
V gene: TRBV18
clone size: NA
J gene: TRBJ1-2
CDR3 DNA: TGTGCCAGCTCACCAAACGGGCAGGGTTATGGCTACACCTTC
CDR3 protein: CASSPNGQGYGYTF

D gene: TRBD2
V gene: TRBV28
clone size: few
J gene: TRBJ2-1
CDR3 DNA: TGTGCCAGCAGTCGGTCGGGCGGCGGGGGGAGTTACAATGAGCAGTTCTTC
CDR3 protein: CASSRSGGGGSYNEQFF

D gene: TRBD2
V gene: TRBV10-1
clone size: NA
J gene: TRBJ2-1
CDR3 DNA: TGCGCCAGCAGGGCTAGCGGGCGAGATGACAATGAGCAGTTCTTC
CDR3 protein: CASRASGRDDNEQFF

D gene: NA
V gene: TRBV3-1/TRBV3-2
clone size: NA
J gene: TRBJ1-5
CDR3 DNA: TGTGCCAGCAGCCAAGGTCGCGATCAGCCCCAGCATTTT
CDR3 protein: CASSQGRDQPQHF

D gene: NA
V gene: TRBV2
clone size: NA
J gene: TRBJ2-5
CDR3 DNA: TGTGCCAGCAGTGAATCTGAGACCCAGTACTTC
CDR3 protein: CASSESETQYF

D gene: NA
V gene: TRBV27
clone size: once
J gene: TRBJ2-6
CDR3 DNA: TGTGCCAGCAGCTATTTGACTGGGGCCAACGTCCTGACTTTC
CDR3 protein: CASSYLTGANVLTF

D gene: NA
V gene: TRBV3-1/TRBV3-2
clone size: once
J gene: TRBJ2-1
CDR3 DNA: TGTGCCAGCAGCCAAGTCAGTGAGCAGTTCTTC
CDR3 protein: CASSQVSEQFF

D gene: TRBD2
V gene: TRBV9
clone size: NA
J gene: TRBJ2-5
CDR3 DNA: TGTGCCAGCAGCCCCCGACTAGCGGGGGGACAAGAGACCCAGTACTTC
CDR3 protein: CASSPRLAGGQETQYF

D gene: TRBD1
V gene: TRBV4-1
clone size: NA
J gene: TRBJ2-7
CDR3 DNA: TGCGCCAGCAGCCAATCGGGACAGGTCTACGAGCAGTACTTC
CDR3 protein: CASSQSGQVYEQYF

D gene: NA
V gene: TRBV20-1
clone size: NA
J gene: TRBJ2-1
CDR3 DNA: TGCAGTGCTAGTGAGCGGGCGTCGACATACAATGAGCAGTTCTTC
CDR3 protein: CSASERASTYNEQFF

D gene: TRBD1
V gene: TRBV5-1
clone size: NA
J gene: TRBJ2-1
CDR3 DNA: TGCGCCAGCAGTTTACTCCGGGACAGGGCCTACAATGAGCAGTTCTTC
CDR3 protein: CASSLLRDRAYNEQFF

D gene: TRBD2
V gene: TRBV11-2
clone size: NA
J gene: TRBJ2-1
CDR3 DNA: TGTGCCAGCAGCTCGATGGCTAGCGGTGTCAATGAGCAGTTCTTC
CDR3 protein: CASSSMASGVNEQFF

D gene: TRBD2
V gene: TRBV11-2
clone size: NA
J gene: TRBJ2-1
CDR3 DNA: TGTGCCAGCAGCAGACTCCCGGGACTAAGCAATGAGCAGTTCTTC
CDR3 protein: CASSRLPGLSNEQFF